A single T cell receptor (beta chain) is shown here with its context. Its specific antigen is unknown. A single base separates this from a much larger clone, so it may be a read error. The entry originates in a study of T-cell reconstitution after alpha-beta-depleted transplantation in children (dated by TCRdb to about 2016). For the wider study: Using TCR repertoire profiling, the study followed T-cell immune reconstitution in a quantitative way in children after TCRalphabeta/CD19-depleted allogeneic hematopoietic cell transplantation. Study-level results and caveats: The frequencies of hyperexpanded clones fell over the following months, and after one year, T-cell counts and TCRbeta diversity were mostly attributed to newly produced T cells. The high TCRbeta diversity at day 60 in some patients was ascribed to recipient T cells and intrathymic progenitors that had survived conditioning. The apparently early alphabetaT-cell count recovery about two months after transplant was reportedly dependent on only several hundred rapidly expanded clones derived from non-depleted graft cells.

Libraries were constructed by PCR. The sequencer listed for this sample is Illumina HiSeq 2500. TCR libraries were prepared with molecular barcoding, using unique molecular identifiers to normalize TCRbeta repertoire quantification. In TCRdb, the public reads were trimmed at Q25 with fastp and aligned with MiXCR, with productive beta chains retained. Merged by CDR3 protein, the rows form single entries marked with the most common genes and DNA. The sample includes some 440,000 distinct CDR3 sequences, with roughly 15% observed a single time. Just under 30% of the sample is in the top ten clones. The treatment or condition label, as the study defines it: allogeneic hematopoietic cell transplantation with graft depleted of TCRalphabeta T cells and CD19 B cells. The children who served as transplant recipients had been given grafts of TCRalphabeta/CD19-depleted allogeneic hematopoietic cells. In the germline V gene, CDR1 corresponds to SGHDT and CDR2 to YYEEEE. The CDR3 numbers 15 residues from cysteine through phenylalanine. Only the CDR3 DNA stays, 45 bases, in frame from base 1. Trimming takes 3 bases from V and 6 bases from J, and the germline ends sit 18 bases apart.

The receptor was derived from a boy under two years old who had a stem cell transplant for Wiskott-Aldrich syndrome, so the T cells may come from the graft donor. The source material was PBMCs, mostly from graft donor cells, sampled 360 days after TCRalphabeta/CD19-depleted stem cell transplant. Rearrangement joined TRBV5-6 to TRBJ1-2; tentative D gene TRBD1, with 5 bases matching. At the DNA level, the sequence is TGTGCCAGCAGCTGGGGGACTTGGAGACTTAATGGCTACACCTTC. It specifies CASSWGTWRLNGYTF.